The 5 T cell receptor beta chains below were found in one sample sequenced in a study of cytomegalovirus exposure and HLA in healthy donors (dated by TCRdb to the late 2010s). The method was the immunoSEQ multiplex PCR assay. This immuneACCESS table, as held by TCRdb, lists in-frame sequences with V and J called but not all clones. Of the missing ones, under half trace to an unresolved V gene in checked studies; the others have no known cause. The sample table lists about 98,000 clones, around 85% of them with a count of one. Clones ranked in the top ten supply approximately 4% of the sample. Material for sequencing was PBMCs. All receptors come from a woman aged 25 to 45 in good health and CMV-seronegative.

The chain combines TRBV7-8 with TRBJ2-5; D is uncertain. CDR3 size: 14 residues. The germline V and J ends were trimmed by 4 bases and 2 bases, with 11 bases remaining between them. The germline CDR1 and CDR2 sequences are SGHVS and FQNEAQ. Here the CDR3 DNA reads TGTGCCAGCAGCTCCACAAATTATCAAGAGACCCAGTACTTC. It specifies CASSSTNYQETQYF.

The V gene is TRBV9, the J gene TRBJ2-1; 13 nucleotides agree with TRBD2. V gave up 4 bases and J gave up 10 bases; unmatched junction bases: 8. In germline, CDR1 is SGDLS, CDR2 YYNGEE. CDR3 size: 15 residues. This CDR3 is CASSLRTSGRWEQFF. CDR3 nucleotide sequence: TGTGCCAGCAGCCTCAGGACTAGCGGGAGATGGGAGCAGTTCTTC.

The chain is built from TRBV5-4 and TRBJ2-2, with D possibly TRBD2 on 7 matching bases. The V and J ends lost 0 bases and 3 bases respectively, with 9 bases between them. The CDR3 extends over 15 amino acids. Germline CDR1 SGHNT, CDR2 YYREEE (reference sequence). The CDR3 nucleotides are TGTGCCAGCAGCTTGGGCGGGGGCTACACCGGGGAGCTGTTTTTT. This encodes CASSLGGGYTGELFF.

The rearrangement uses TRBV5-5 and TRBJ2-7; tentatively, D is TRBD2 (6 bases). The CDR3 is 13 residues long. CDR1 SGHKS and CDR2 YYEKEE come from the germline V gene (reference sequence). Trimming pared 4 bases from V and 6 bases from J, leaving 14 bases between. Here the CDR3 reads CASSTRDFSEQYF. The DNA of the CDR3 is TGTGCCAGCAGCACACGGGACTTTAGCGAGCAGTACTTC.

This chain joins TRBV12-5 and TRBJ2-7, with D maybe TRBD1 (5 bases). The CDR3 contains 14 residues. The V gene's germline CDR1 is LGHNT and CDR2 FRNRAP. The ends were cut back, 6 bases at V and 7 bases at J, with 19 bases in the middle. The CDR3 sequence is CASGDVLDIGEQYF. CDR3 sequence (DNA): TGTGCTAGTGGGGATGTTCTGGACATAGGGGAGCAGTACTTC.